The sequence of this T cell receptor beta chain was determined in a study of cytomegalovirus exposure and HLA in healthy donors. Whole-study findings and limits: Reports described diagnosis of cytomegalovirus status by the classifier as highly specific and sensitive. Because they were indistinguishable, some V segments, including TRBV6-2 and TRBV6-3, were excluded. Later work found most CMV-associated TCR beta chains apparently HLA-restricted. Sequencing likely produced, as an artifact, a cluster of highly shared sequence variants.

Comment on this clone: Its specificity is unknown.

Trimming took 6 bases from V and 1 from J, leaving 10 bases between them. The CDR3 is 14 amino acids. Germline loops: CDR1 ENHRY, CDR2 SYGVKD. PCR amplification relied on 60 Vbeta primers (plus 13 Jbeta primers). Libraries were prepared by immunoSEQ multiplex PCR; TCRdb keeps only in-frame clonotypes and omits some of them. The repertoire has 200,000 or so clones, 80% to 85% of them found once; the top ten carry 0.71%. Material for sequencing was PBMCs. This receptor was identified in a boy aged 2 to 10 in good health and CMV-seronegative. The V call is TRBV10-3, the J call TRBJ2-1; possibly TRBD1 for D (7 bases). CDR3 region: CAIRSGGSYNEQFF. The CDR3 nucleotides are TGTGCCATCAGATCAGGGGGGTCCTACAATGAGCAGTTCTTC.